Below, 13 T cell receptor beta chains from the same sample are listed, as sequenced in a study of blood T cells in healthy people across ages. Primers used in a second PCR of roughly 6 to 12 cycles were a sample-barcoded 5' primer and a J-beta primer mix. TCRdb re-called the 5' RACE reads with MiXCR, one entry per CDR3 protein. The sample carries roughly 1,000,000 distinct CDR3 sequences, approximately 25% recorded once. This same sample was also part of a study on T cells of mothers and their children.

The specimen sequenced was blood. All receptors come from a girl aged 2-10 years in good health.

This clonotype showed up just a few times. The rearrangement uses TRBV7-9 and TRBJ1-4, with 7 bases lining up with TRBD1. The CDR3 loop spans 15 amino acids. The V gene end was trimmed by 4 bases and the J gene end by 12 bases; junction bases not matched to a gene: 14. Germline values: CDR1 SEHNR, CDR2 FQNEAQ (reference sequence). CDR3 protein: CASSSRQGAIEELFF. In DNA, the CDR3 is TGTGCCAGCAGCTCTCGACAGGGAGCCATAGAAGAACTGTTTTTT.

V and J are TRBV5-1 and TRBJ2-3; D gene unclear. The germline V and J ends were trimmed by 4 bases and 0 bases, with 12 bases remaining between them. Germline values: CDR1 SGHRS, CDR2 YFSETQ. This CDR3 has 15 amino acids. The CDR3 DNA follows: TGCGCCAGCAGCCTTACTCGTGCTAGCACAGATACGCAGTATTTT. It encodes CASSLTRASTDTQYF.

On this clonotype itself: This likely comes from a read error, as the CDR3 has no conserved phenylalanine or tryptophan at its end. The chain carries TRBV7-9 and TRBJ1-1; 7 bases match TRBD1. CDR3 length equals 13 residues. CDR1 and CDR2 from the germline V gene are SEHNR and FQNEAQ (reference sequence). J gave up 2 bases and V 8 bases, and 5 bases lay outside the gene matches. CDR3 sequence (DNA): TGTGCCAGCGCAAGGGGGCGAAACACTGAAGCTTTCTCT. Translation gives CASARGRNTEAFS.

The V and J genes are TRBV28 and TRBJ1-1; no clear D gene. Trimming shortened V by 7 bases and J by 5 bases, and 17 bases separated the two germline ends. CDR3 length equals 14 residues. Germline CDR1 and CDR2: MDHEN and SYDVKM. CDR3 sequence: CASKLTQPGTEAFF. CDR3 in DNA: TGTGCCAGCAAACTTACGCAGCCGGGTACTGAAGCTTTCTTT.

The chain recombines TRBV5-6 with TRBJ2-3; 9 nucleotides align to TRBD2. This CDR3 spans 15 amino acids. V trimming: 0 bases; J trimming: 11 bases; junction bases outside the gene matches: 10. Germline CDR1 SGHDT, CDR2 YYEEEE. CDR3 in DNA: TGTGCCAGCAGCTTGGTGGCGGGAGGGCCCTTAATGCAGTATTTT. Residues: CASSLVAGGPLMQYF.

This chain joins TRBV28 and TRBJ2-7; no clear D gene. This CDR3 comprises 12 residues. CDR1 MDHEN and CDR2 SYDVKM come from the germline V gene. The germline V and J ends were trimmed by 5 bases and 6 bases, with 11 bases remaining between them. CDR3 amino acids: CASSPLRAEQYF. The DNA of the CDR3 is TGTGCCAGCAGTCCCCTCCGTGCCGAGCAGTACTTC. Using reference TRBV28 and TRBJ2-7 for the parts outside the CDR3, the full variable domain is DVKVTQSSRYLVKRTGEKVFLECVQDMDHENMFWYRQDPGLGLRLIYFSYDVKMKEKGDIPEGYSVSREKKERFSLILESASTNQTSMYLCASSPLRAEQYFGPGTRLTVT.

This clonotype has just a few counts. J is TRBJ2-7 and V is TRBV6-1, with unresolved D. The CDR3 is made up of 13 amino acids. Trimming stripped 1 base from V and 4 bases from J, with 8 bases between. The germline V gene has CDR1 MNHNS and CDR2 SASEGT. The CDR3 protein is CASSEVGAYEQYF. Written as DNA, the CDR3 is TGTGCCAGCAGTGAAGTAGGAGCTTACGAGCAGTACTTC.

The chain links TRBV29-1 to TRBJ1-2, with D possibly matching TRBD1 (5 bases). Germline lookup yields CDR1 SQVTM and CDR2 ANQGSEA. The CDR3 runs to 11 residues. CDR3 in DNA: TGCATCGTCGAGGGGTACTATGGCTACACCTTC. The encoded protein is CIVEGYYGYTF. The full variable domain, rest sourced from reference TRBV29-1 and TRBJ1-2, is SAVISQKPSRDICQRGTSLTIQCQVDSQVTMMFWYRQQPGQSLTLIATANQGSEATYESGFVIDKFPISRPNLTFSTLTVSNMSPEDSSIYLCIVEGYYGYTFGSGTRLTVV.

The V and J genes are TRBV6-1 and TRBJ1-1, with D unclear. Germline CDR1 and CDR2: MNHNS and SASEGT. The CDR3 loop spans 14 amino acids. The V end lost 1 base, the J end lost 0 bases, and 6 bases lay between the germline ends. The CDR3 spells CASSEGTVNTEAFF. DNA for the CDR3: TGTGCCAGCAGTGAAGGTACAGTGAACACTGAAGCTTTCTTT.

This clonotype was counted only a few times. The rearrangement uses TRBV11-2 and TRBJ2-5; TRBD2 aligns across 16 bases. The J call is uncertain, as TRBJ2-1 better fits the DNA end. From germline, CDR1 is SGHAT and CDR2 FQNNGV. CDR3 size: 19 residues. The CDR3 spells CASSLFGSGLAGGQNEQFF. DNA for the CDR3: TGTGCCAGCAGCTTATTTGGATCGGGACTAGCGGGAGGGCAGAATGAGCAGTTCTTC.

This clonotype turned up a few times. The chain combines TRBV20-1 with TRBJ2-2, with D perhaps TRBD1 (6 bases). The CDR3 sequence is 14 residues long. Germline V gene data show CDR1 as DFQATT and CDR2 as SNEGSKA (reference sequence). V gave up 3 bases and J gave up 2 bases, with 10 bases separating them. CDR3 DNA sequence: TGCAGTGCTAGGGTCAGGGGTAACACCGGGGAGCTGTTTTTT. Residues: CSARVRGNTGELFF.

This sequence joins TRBV29-1 and TRBJ1-2, with D tentatively TRBD1 (5 bases). V lost 6 bases to trimming and J lost 6 bases, with 14 bases between them. The CDR3 sequence is 12 residues long. CDR1 and CDR2 from the germline V gene are SQVTM and ANQGSEA. CDR3 sequence reads: CSVPQGGNGYTF. CDR3 coding DNA: TGCAGCGTGCCGCAGGGCGGAAATGGCTACACCTTC.

This clonotype was seen only a few times. The rearrangement joins TRBV2 to TRBJ2-4; a weak D match, TRBD1 (7 bases). V was trimmed by 6 bases and J by 9 bases, leaving 12 bases between them. In germline, CDR1 is SNHLY, CDR2 FYNNEI. CDR3 size: 12 residues. The CDR3 region has the DNA TGTGCCAGCAGCGCAGGGGGGTCCATTCAGTACTTC. Protein sequence: CASSAGGSIQYF.